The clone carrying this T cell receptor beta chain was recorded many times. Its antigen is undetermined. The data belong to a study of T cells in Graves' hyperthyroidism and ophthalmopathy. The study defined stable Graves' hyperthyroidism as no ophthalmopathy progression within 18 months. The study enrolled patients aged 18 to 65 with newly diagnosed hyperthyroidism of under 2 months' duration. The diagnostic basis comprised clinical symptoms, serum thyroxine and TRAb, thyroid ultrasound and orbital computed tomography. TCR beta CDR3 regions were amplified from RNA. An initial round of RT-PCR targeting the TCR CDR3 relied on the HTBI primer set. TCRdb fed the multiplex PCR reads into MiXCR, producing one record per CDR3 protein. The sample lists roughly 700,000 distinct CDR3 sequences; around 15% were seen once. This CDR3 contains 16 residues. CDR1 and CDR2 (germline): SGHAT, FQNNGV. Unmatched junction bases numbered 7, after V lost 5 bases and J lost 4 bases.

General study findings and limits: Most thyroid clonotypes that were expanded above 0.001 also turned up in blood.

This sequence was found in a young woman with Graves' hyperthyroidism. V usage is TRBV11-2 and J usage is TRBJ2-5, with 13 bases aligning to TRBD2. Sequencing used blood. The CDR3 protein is CASSPRLAGGGETQYF. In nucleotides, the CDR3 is TGTGCCAGCAGCCCTCGACTAGCGGGAGGAGGAGAGACCCAGTACTTC.